The 11 T cell receptor beta chains presented below share a single source sample, sequenced in a study of IL-17A CD8 T cells in psoriatic arthritis synovium. Psoriatic arthritis patients had synovial fluid drawn from joints that were actively inflamed. Profiled with immunoSEQ multiplex PCR; TCRdb holds only in-frame clones, not every one. Of 2,100 or so clones detected, about 70% appear once; the ten largest clones hold about 11%. The sample taken for sequencing was memory CD8+ T cells from synovial fluid. Described subset: bulk memory CD8+ T cells (CD45RA-CD27+/- and CD45RA+CD27-). These receptors were obtained from a human donor with psoriatic arthritis.

The V and J genes are TRBV21-1 and TRBJ2-3; the table's D call, TRBD1, was not checked against the DNA. TRBV21-1 is annotated as a pseudogene. This CDR3 has 19 residues. Written as DNA, the CDR3 is TGTGCCAGCAGCAGAGAGGACAGGGGACCAGAACCCAACACAGATACGCAGTATTTT. Translated: CASSREDRGPEPNTDTQYF.

This chain uses TRBV5-6 with TRBJ2-7; 7 bases agree with TRBD2. Germline V CDR1 and CDR2: SGHDT, YYEEEE. J was trimmed by 6 bases and V by 0 bases; bases with no gene match: 3. CDR3 length equals 13 residues. This chain's CDR3 is CASSLGGSGEQYV. For the CDR3, the DNA is TGTGCCAGCAGCTTGGGCGGGAGTGGCGAGCAGTACGTC.

The CDR3 DNA reads TGTGCCAGCAGCTTGGAGAGGTCGGGCCACCCGCGGCTCCAAGAGACCCAGTACTTC. Translated, it gives CASSLERSGHPRLQETQYF. This chain connects TRBV5-4 to TRBJ2-5; D not certain. CDR1 and CDR2 (germline): SGHNT, YYREEE (reference sequence). CDR3 length: 19 amino acids. Trimming stripped 0 bases from V and 1 base from J, with 22 bases between.

In this sample, this clone turned up a few times. The genes are TRBV5-4 and TRBJ2-3, with TRBD2 matching 14 bases. Germline CDR1 is SGHNT and CDR2 is YYREEE (reference sequence). The CDR3 runs 16 residues. Trimming removed 4 bases from V and 2 bases from J; junction bases left unmatched: 3. In DNA, the CDR3 is TGTGCCAGCAGCCGACTAGCGGGAGGGGTCACAGATACGCAGTATTTT. Translation: CASSRLAGGVTDTQYF.

The rearrangement uses TRBV11-2 and TRBJ2-3, with 7 bases matching TRBD2. Trimming removed 5 bases from V and 11 bases from J; junction bases left unmatched: 7. CDR1 is SGHAT, CDR2 FQNNGV, per germline. The length of the CDR3 is 12 residues. The CDR3 region has the DNA TGTGCCAGCAGCCATATAGCGGGTGAGCAGTATTTT. This sequence encodes CASSHIAGEQYF.

The DNA of the CDR3 is TGTGCCAGCAGCTTGGGCGGGAGTGGCGAGCAGTACGTC. This encodes CASSLGGSGEQYV. The chain links TRBV5-4 to TRBJ2-7; the match to TRBD2 covers 7 bases. The CDR3 is made up of 13 amino acids. V was pared by 0 bases and J by 6 bases, with 3 bases of the junction left unmatched. The V gene's germline CDR1 is SGHNT and CDR2 YYREEE (reference sequence).

The sample holds a few counts of this clone. This chain links TRBV27 with TRBJ2-7, with 8 positions matching TRBD1. Germline V gene lookup returns CDR1 MNHEY and CDR2 SMNVEV (reference sequence). The CDR3 totals 14 residues. With 10 bases clipped from V and 5 bases from J, the junction kept 13 bases outside the gene matches. CDR3 nucleotide sequence: TGTGCCAACTCTCCCCCGGGACAGGTCGACGAGCAGTACTTC. It codes for CANSPPGQVDEQYF.

The J gene is TRBJ2-5, the V gene TRBV4-1; the D is unclear. The J call may not be correct, given that the DNA end is closer to TRBJ2-7. Germline assignment: CDR1 MGHRA and CDR2 YSYEKL. The CDR3 loop spans 16 amino acids. CDR3 region: CASPKKNLRVPYEQYF. DNA for the CDR3: TGCGCCAGCCCTAAAAAGAACCTCCGGGTCCCCTACGAGCAGTACTTC.

The chain recombines TRBV11-2 with TRBJ2-1, with 7 bases identical to TRBD1. With V trimmed by 5 bases and J by 9 bases, 7 bases remained unmatched. Germline V gene data show CDR1 as SGHAT and CDR2 as FQNNGV. The CDR3 is 13 amino acids. CDR3 region: CASSGDRAGEQFF. DNA for the CDR3: TGTGCCAGCAGCGGCGACAGGGCGGGTGAGCAGTTCTTC.

The rearrangement uses TRBV6-4 and TRBJ2-1, with D hard to call. Germline V gene lookup returns CDR1 MRHNA and CDR2 SNTAGT. The CDR3 totals 13 residues. The V end lost 8 bases, the J end lost 0 bases, and 8 bases lay between the germline ends. The DNA for the CDR3 is TGTGCCAGCGTCCACAGCTCCTACAATGAGCAGTTCTTC. It translates to CASVHSSYNEQFF.

The table lists this clone with a count of one. This chain joins TRBV4-2 and TRBJ2-3; TRBD2 is a possible D gene (6 bases). The CDR3 spans 14 residues. In germline, CDR1 is LGHNA, CDR2 YNFKEQ. Trimming removed 4 bases from V and 3 bases from J, with 11 bases in between. The CDR3 loop is CASSPTGVTDTQYF. CDR3 nucleotides: TGTGCCAGCAGCCCGACGGGAGTTACAGATACGCAGTATTTT.